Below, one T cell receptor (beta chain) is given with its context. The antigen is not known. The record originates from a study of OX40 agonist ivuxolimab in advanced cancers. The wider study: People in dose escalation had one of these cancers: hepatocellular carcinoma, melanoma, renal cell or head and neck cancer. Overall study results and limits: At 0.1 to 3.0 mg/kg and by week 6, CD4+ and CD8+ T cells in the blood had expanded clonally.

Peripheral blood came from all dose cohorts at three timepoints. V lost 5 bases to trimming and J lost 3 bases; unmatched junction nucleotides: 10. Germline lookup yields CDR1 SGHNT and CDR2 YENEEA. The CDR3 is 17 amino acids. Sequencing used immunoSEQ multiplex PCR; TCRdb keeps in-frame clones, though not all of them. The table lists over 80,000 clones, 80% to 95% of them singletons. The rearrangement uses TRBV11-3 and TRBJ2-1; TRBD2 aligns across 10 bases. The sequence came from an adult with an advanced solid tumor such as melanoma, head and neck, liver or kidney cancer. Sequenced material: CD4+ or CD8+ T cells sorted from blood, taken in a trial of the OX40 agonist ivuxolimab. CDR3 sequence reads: CASSQRASGSRYNEQFF. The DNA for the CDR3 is TGTGCCAGCAGCCAGCGGGCTAGCGGGAGTCGCTACAATGAGCAGTTCTTC.